This record concerns one T cell receptor beta chain sequence. Its antigen is currently unknown. This entry is derived from a study of lymphopenia after photon versus proton radiotherapy. Notes on the study in general: Under photons, naive T cells and diversity fell while effector/memory populations rose. Oligoclonal CD8+ Temra expansion after nadir drove photon patients' diversity drop. Survival link was tested only in deceased patients; proton benefit remains a possibility.

Libraries were prepared by immunoSEQ multiplex PCR; TCRdb keeps only in-frame clonotypes and omits some of them. The sample holds fewer than 20,000 clones, more than 85% seen once. The sequencing here drew on peripheral blood, taken from a patient treated with photon-based radiotherapy. The clonotype originates from a woman between 40 and 55 years old with cholangiocarcinoma.

The CDR3 DNA reads as TGTGCCACACCGGTCGGGACATCCCCCTACGAGCAGTACTTC. It is translated as CATPVGTSPYEQYF. The chain links TRBV6-5 to TRBJ2-7; D is possibly TRBD1 (6 bases). Per the germline V gene, CDR1 is MNHEY and CDR2 is SVGAGI. The CDR3 has 14 residues. V was cut by 10 bases and J by 2 bases, with 18 bases left in between.